What follows is one T cell receptor (beta chain) and its context. Its antigen remains unidentified. This sample was taken from a study of T cell responses to AZD1222 COVID-19 vaccine. The study's findings and limits: Close to half of all spike-specific TCRs reportedly target regions of the variants that are unmutated. CD4 TCRs covered the whole spike, strongest at regions 160-218 and 743-854. Seropositivity was recorded at baseline in only 6 or 7 AZD1222 recipients.

Only in-frame clones appear in the TCRdb table, and some are missing; sequencing was by immunoSEQ multiplex PCR. The sample lists some 79,000 clones; 70% to 90% were seen once. Researchers grouped second doses given at about 4 or about 12 weeks into one pool. This receptor was taken from an adult who received the AZD1222 COVID-19 vaccine. The specimen was peripheral blood, collected 28 days after the second AZD1222 dose.

The CDR3 is CASSSSGFSYEQYF. The CDR3 region has the DNA TGTGCCAGCAGTTCCTCAGGGTTTTCCTACGAGCAGTACTTC. J is TRBJ2-7 and V is TRBV6-5; perhaps TRBD1 as D (5 bases). V shed 4 bases and J shed 1 base, with 11 bases lying between them. The CDR3 has 14 amino acids. Germline V gives CDR1 MNHEY, CDR2 SVGAGI.